The clone carrying this T cell receptor (beta chain) was recorded a few times. Its antigen remains unknown. The data originate from a study of beta chain features in type 1 diabetes. General study results and limits: Shorter TCRB CDR3s, moderately but significantly so, marked every one of the four CD4+ subsets in Type 1 diabetes patients. Any HLA effect on TCRB rearrangement was left unresolved by small sub-analyses.

V shed 3 bases, J shed 3 bases, and the junction held 8 bases outside the gene matches. Looked up from germline, CDR1 is SGHRS and CDR2 is YFSETQ. The CDR3 loop spans 15 amino acids. Expressed TCRB transcripts were sequenced after all isolated RNA was converted to cDNA. Here immunoSEQ multiplex PCR was the method, and the copy in TCRdb shows in-frame clones only, minus some. The sample has over 650,000 clones; more than 13% are singletons. The chain uses TRBV5-1 and TRBJ2-5, with 7 bases that match TRBD1. Material for sequencing was naive CD4+ T cells from blood. This TCR was sampled from a man between 18 and 29 years old with type 1 diabetes. The CDR3, as DNA: TGCGCCAGCAGCTCCTCCGGGACAGAAGAAGAGACCCAGTACTTC. Translating gives CASSSSGTEEETQYF.